Described below is a single TCR beta chain sequence and its context. Germline-derived CDR1 and CDR2 are SGHAT and FQDESV (reference sequence). The CDR3 runs 17 residues. V dropped 6 bases and J dropped 2; count of bases not matched to a gene: 12. This sample was included in a study of CD8+CD57+ T cells in acquired aplastic anemia. It was genomic DNA that served as the template for profiling TCR beta VDJ and CDR3. TCRdb processed the reads anew with MiXCR; each CDR3 protein has one entry. The sample lists about 68,000 distinct CDR3 sequences, roughly half occurring once. This sequence joins TRBV11-1 and TRBJ2-5, with 10 bases aligning to TRBD2. The sequence derives from a human donor in good health, serving as a control. The material sequenced was sorted CD4+, CD8+, or CD8+CD57+ T cells (not recorded which) from PBMCs. The CDR3 loop reads CASSLELAGTTQETQYF. The CDR3 nucleotides read TGTGCCAGCAGTTTGGAACTAGCGGGGACTACACAAGAGACCCAGTACTTC.